Shown below are 32 T cell receptor beta chains from a single sample sequenced in a study of CD8 T cells in ankylosing spondylitis. TCRdb itself ran the 5' RACE reads through MiXCR, one entry per CDR3 protein. The sample comprises 200,000 to 300,000 distinct CDR3 sequences, approximately 10% of which are singletons, and 2.6% rests with the top ten. The sequencing sample was made of blood, either unsorted or a sorted T cell fraction (not recorded which). These receptor sequences come from a male donor with ankylosing spondylitis or in good health (not recorded which).

This clonotype occurred many times. The rearrangement links TRBV12-3 or TRBV12-4 to TRBJ1-5, with D possibly TRBD1 on 5 matching bases. Trimming shortened V by 6 bases and J by 7 bases, and 13 bases separated the two germline ends. The CDR3 spans 13 residues. CDR3 sequence: CASSRDGSQPQHF. DNA for the CDR3: TGTGCCAGCAGCCGGGACGGTTCACAGCCCCAGCATTTT.

This clonotype came up many times. V gene TRBV20-1 combines with J gene TRBJ2-5, with D perhaps matching TRBD1 or TRBD2 (5 bases each). This CDR3 spans 16 amino acids. Germline CDR1 reads DFQATT; CDR2 reads SNEGSKA (reference sequence). Here the CDR3 reads CAVFSPRGQVGETQYF. The CDR3 nucleotides are TGCGCAGTGTTCTCCCCCCGGGGCCAAGTAGGGGAGACCCAGTACTTC.

This clonotype was counted at least ten times. The gene calls are TRBV7-9 and TRBJ2-7; D unresolved. Trimming removed 1 base at V and 3 bases at J, with 13 bases between. This CDR3 spans 15 amino acids. Germline CDR1 and CDR2: SEHNR and FQNEAQ (reference sequence). CDR3 protein: CASSLGARKDYEQYF. In nucleotides, the CDR3 is TGTGCCAGCAGCTTAGGAGCCCGCAAAGACTACGAGCAGTACTTC. Full variable domain (missing parts from reference TRBV7-9 and TRBJ2-7): DTGVSQNPRHKITKRGQNVTFRCDPISEHNRLYWYRQTLGQGPEFLTYFQNEAQLEKSRLLSDRFSAERPKGSFSTLEIQRTEQGDSAMYLCASSLGARKDYEQYFGPGTRLTVT.

This sequence joins TRBV7-2 and TRBJ2-7; D possibly corresponds to TRBD2 (5 bases). The CDR3 is 13 residues long. V lost 2 bases to trimming and J lost 9 bases, with 14 bases between them. CDR1 is SGHTA and CDR2 is FQGNSA in the germline V gene. The CDR3 reads CASSLLGLEGQYF. CDR3 in DNA: TGTGCCAGCAGCTTACTCGGACTCGAAGGGCAGTACTTC.

This clonotype was counted at least ten times. The V and J genes are TRBV20-1 and TRBJ2-5, with D maybe TRBD2 (6 bases). Germline V gene sequence: CDR1 DFQATT, CDR2 SNEGSKA (reference sequence). The CDR3 runs 12 residues. V lost 1 base to trimming and J lost 5 bases, with 8 bases between them. CDR3: CSARVGSETQYF. The CDR3 DNA is TGCAGTGCTAGAGTCGGGAGTGAGACCCAGTACTTC.

This clonotype was seen many times. The chain links TRBV20-1 to TRBJ2-1, with 9 bases fitting TRBD1. Germline assignment: CDR1 DFQATT and CDR2 SNEGSKA (reference sequence). Trimming cost V 5 bases and J 5 bases; bases outside gene matches: 16. The CDR3 runs to 17 residues. The CDR3 loop reads CSALVPGQGSLDNEQFF. The CDR3 DNA reads TGCAGTGCTCTAGTCCCTGGACAGGGGAGCCTAGACAATGAGCAGTTCTTC.

This clonotype appeared a few times. The CDR3 loop is CASSLTRGANVLTF. Here the CDR3 DNA reads TGTGCCAGCAGCTTAACGAGAGGGGCCAACGTCCTGACTTTC. This rearrangement joins TRBV11-3 to TRBJ2-6; D not certain. V lost 2 bases, J lost 4 bases, and 6 bases lay in between. The CDR3 totals 14 residues. Germline assignment: CDR1 SGHNT and CDR2 YENEEA.

The sample holds many counts of this clonotype. The genes are TRBV5-5 and TRBJ2-2; the D gene is possibly TRBD1 (6 bases). This CDR3 is built from 14 residues. Trimming removed 1 base from V and 5 bases from J, with 9 bases in between. CDR1 SGHKS and CDR2 YYEKEE come from the germline V gene (reference sequence). The CDR3 sequence is CASSLFQGTGELFF. The CDR3 DNA reads as TGTGCCAGCAGCTTGTTTCAGGGGACCGGGGAGCTGTTTTTT.

This clonotype was detected only a few times. V gene TRBV2 combines with J gene TRBJ2-1; TRBD2 matches 8 bases. The CDR3 consists of 15 residues. Unmatched junction bases numbered 5, after V lost 6 bases and J lost 1 base. CDR1 is SNHLY and CDR2 is FYNNEI in the germline V gene. The CDR3 here is CASSGTRGSYNEQFF. The DNA of the CDR3 is TGTGCCAGCAGCGGGACTAGGGGTTCCTACAATGAGCAGTTCTTC.

This clonotype occurred many times. CDR3 in amino acids: CASGGSFTSSYEQYF. The CDR3 bases are TGTGCCAGCGGAGGGAGCTTCACAAGCTCCTACGAGCAGTACTTC. V usage is TRBV25-1 and J usage is TRBJ2-7; D is perhaps TRBD2 (6 bases). CDR1 MGHDK and CDR2 SYGVNS come from the germline V gene. CDR3 length equals 15 residues. Trimming left V 8 bases short and J 0 bases short, with 17 bases between.

This chain joins TRBV5-5 and TRBJ1-6; possibly TRBD1 for D (6 bases). Trimming stripped 0 bases from V and 9 bases from J, with 13 bases between. Germline V CDR1 and CDR2: SGHKS, YYEKEE (reference sequence). The CDR3 length is 15 residues. The CDR3 bases are TGTGCCAGCAGCTTGGGGGGGGGCCAAGTTTCACCCCTCCACTTT. Its translation: CASSLGGGQVSPLHF.

This clonotype was detected many times. The chain is built from TRBV5-6 and TRBJ2-1; unclear D gene. V lost 3 bases to trimming and J lost 1 base, with 14 bases between them. Germline lookup yields CDR1 SGHDT and CDR2 YYEEEE. The CDR3 is 16 residues long. CDR3 region: CASSSADGWSYNEQFF. CDR3 DNA sequence: TGTGCCAGCAGCTCGGCGGACGGGTGGTCCTACAATGAGCAGTTCTTC.

The rearrangement joins TRBV6-5 to TRBJ2-7, with D hard to call. Trimming cost V 4 bases and J 5 bases, with 21 bases left between them. CDR1 and CDR2 (germline): MNHEY, SVGAGI. This CDR3 region has 16 residues. The CDR3 loop is CASSFLGLSEGNEQYF. CDR3 in DNA: TGTGCCAGCAGTTTCCTCGGGTTAAGCGAAGGCAACGAGCAGTACTTC.

This clonotype was recorded at least ten times. Here the CDR3 reads CASSSSWGDEQYF. CDR3 coding DNA: TGTGCCAGCAGCTCCTCTTGGGGCGACGAGCAGTACTTC. The J gene is TRBJ2-7, the V gene TRBV7-7, with D possibly matching TRBD1 (5 bases). Germline V gives CDR1 SSHAT, CDR2 FNYEAQ (reference sequence). This CDR3 spans 13 amino acids. Trimming removed 4 bases at V and 5 bases at J, with 12 bases between.

CDR3 nucleotides: TGCAGTGCTAGAGGAACAGGGTTTACGCAGTATTTT. Protein: CSARGTGFTQYF. V and J are TRBV20-1 and TRBJ2-3; the D gene is possibly TRBD1 (6 bases). CDR1 is DFQATT, CDR2 SNEGSKA, per germline (reference sequence). With 1 base removed from V and 8 bases from J, the gap between germline ends came to 10 bases. The CDR3 totals 12 residues.

At least ten counts were recorded for this clonotype. V usage is TRBV19 and J usage is TRBJ1-5, with no clear D. Germline CDR1 is LNHDA and CDR2 is SQIVND (reference sequence). The CDR3 length is 15 residues. The V and J ends lost 5 bases and 1 base respectively, with 12 bases between them. CDR3 sequence reads: CASSAVRESNQPQHF. DNA of the CDR3: TGTGCCAGTAGTGCCGTCCGAGAAAGCAATCAGCCCCAGCATTTT. The full variable domain, with the rest looked up from reference TRBV19 and TRBJ1-5, is DGGITQSPKYLFRKEGQNVTLSCEQNLNHDAMYWYRQDPGQGLRLIYYSQIVNDFQKGDIAEGYSVSREKKESFPLTVTSAQKNPTAFYLCASSAVRESNQPQHFGDGTRLSIL.

This clonotype was counted at least ten times. V is TRBV24-1 and J is TRBJ2-2; D possibly corresponds to TRBD1 (5 bases). The CDR3 runs 14 residues. Germline-derived CDR1 and CDR2 are KGHDR and SFDVKD. V lost 1 base to trimming and J lost 7 bases, with 9 bases between them. CDR3 loop: CATSDFQGNGELFF. The CDR3 DNA is TGTGCCACCAGTGATTTTCAGGGAAACGGGGAGCTGTTTTTT.

Many counts were recorded for this clonotype. The V gene is TRBV5-1, the J gene TRBJ2-3, with D unresolved. The CDR3 sequence is 15 residues long. The V gene's germline CDR1 is SGHRS and CDR2 YFSETQ. V was trimmed by 4 bases and J by 0 bases, leaving 12 bases between them. For the CDR3, the DNA is TGCGCCAGCAGCATTGGGGATCCTAGCACAGATACGCAGTATTTT. This encodes CASSIGDPSTDTQYF.

This clonotype was recorded at least ten times. The rearrangement joins TRBV21-1 to TRBJ2-5; TRBD1, the D gene given by the table, was not confirmed from the DNA. TRBV21-1 is noted as a pseudogene. This CDR3 is 15 amino acids long. CDR3 bases: TGTGCCAGCAGCCGGAAGGGGGAGGATCAAGAGACCCAGTACTTC. It is translated as CASSRKGEDQETQYF.

This clonotype was observed many times. This rearrangement joins TRBV25-1 to TRBJ2-7, with D possibly TRBD1 on 6 matching bases. The CDR3 length is 14 residues. V lost 4 bases, J lost 3 bases, and 13 bases lay in between. Germline lookup yields CDR1 MGHDK and CDR2 SYGVNS. DNA of the CDR3: TGTGCCAGCAGTGGCCAGGGGCGGGTCTACGAGCAGTACTTC. Amino acid sequence: CASSGQGRVYEQYF.

This clonotype was found many times. CDR3 in amino acids: CSVSRSSYNEQFF. The CDR3 nucleotides read TGCAGCGTTTCCAGGAGCTCCTACAATGAGCAGTTCTTC. The chain employs TRBV29-1 and TRBJ2-1; no firm D call. Trimming removed 5 bases at V and 0 bases at J, with 8 bases between. Germline V lookup: CDR1 SQVTM, CDR2 ANQGSEA. The CDR3 spans 13 residues.

This clonotype occurred many times. J is TRBJ2-3 and V is TRBV3-1, with D maybe TRBD2 (6 bases). This CDR3 contains 17 residues. Between the trimmed V and J ends, which lost 3 bases and 0 bases, there was a span of 16 bases. The germline gives CDR1 LGHDT, CDR2 YNNKEL (reference sequence). CDR3 nucleotides: TGTGCCAGCAGCCAGCGGCGGCGGGGATTTAGCACAGATACGCAGTATTTT. It yields the protein CASSQRRRGFSTDTQYF.

This clonotype was seen more than once but under ten times. The chain uses TRBV11-2 and TRBJ2-5; D gene unclear. The germline V gene has CDR1 SGHAT and CDR2 FQNNGV. Trimming took 1 base from V and 0 from J, leaving 9 bases between them. The CDR3 has 15 amino acids. CDR3 sequence (DNA): TGTGCCAGCAGCTTAGGGACCCTGTACCAAGAGACCCAGTACTTC. It yields the protein CASSLGTLYQETQYF. Full variable domain (missing parts from reference TRBV11-2 and TRBJ2-5): EAGVAQSPRYKIIEKRQSVAFWCNPISGHATLYWYQQILGQGPKLLIQFQNNGVVDDSQLPKDRFSAERLKGVDSTLKIQPAKLEDSAVYLCASSLGTLYQETQYFGPGTRLLVL.

The V and J genes are TRBV7-2 and TRBJ2-5; 12 nucleotides align to TRBD2. The trim removed 4 bases at V and 4 bases at J, leaving 4 bases unmatched. Germline V lookup: CDR1 SGHTA, CDR2 FQGNSA. The CDR3 contains 15 residues. CDR3 loop: CASSSSGGAVETQYF. The CDR3 DNA reads TGTGCCAGCAGCTCTAGCGGGGGGGCCGTAGAGACCCAGTACTTC. Full variable domain (rest looked up from reference TRBV7-2 and TRBJ2-5): GAGVSQSPSNKVTEKGKDVELRCDPISGHTALYWYRQSLGQGLEFLIYFQGNSAPDKSGLPSDRFSAERTGGSVSTLTIQRTQQEDSAVYLCASSSSGGAVETQYFGPGTRLLVL.

In this sample, this clonotype turned up many times. This chain joins TRBV10-3 and TRBJ2-1, with 7 nucleotides matching TRBD2. The germline V gene has CDR1 ENHRY and CDR2 SYGVKD. With 8 bases clipped from V and 5 bases from J, the junction kept 6 bases outside the gene matches. This CDR3 has 13 amino acids. The chain's CDR3 is CAIAGLENNEQFF. DNA for the CDR3: TGTGCCATCGCTGGACTAGAAAACAATGAGCAGTTCTTC.

This clonotype appeared many times. The chain recombines TRBV29-1 with TRBJ1-1; TRBD1 is a possible D gene (5 bases). The germline CDR1 and CDR2 sequences are SQVTM and ANQGSEA. Between the trimmed V and J ends, which lost 4 bases and 11 bases, there was a span of 11 bases. The CDR3 runs 10 residues. The CDR3 is CSVGQPRAFF. As DNA, the CDR3 is TGCAGCGTTGGACAGCCGAGGGCTTTCTTT.

There are many counts of this clonotype. The chain carries TRBV5-1 and TRBJ2-7; tentative D call: TRBD2 (5 bases). Trimming took 4 bases from V and 1 from J, leaving 15 bases between them. This CDR3 region has 15 residues. Germline-derived CDR1 and CDR2 are SGHRS and YFSETQ. CDR3 amino acids: CASSPNREGSYEQYF. The CDR3 DNA sequence: TGCGCCAGCAGCCCTAATCGGGAAGGGTCCTACGAGCAGTACTTC.

This clonotype was detected ten times or more. The chain recombines TRBV11-2 with TRBJ2-2; the D is unclear. Germline V gene lookup returns CDR1 SGHAT and CDR2 FQNNGV. The V end lost 2 bases, the J end lost 4 bases, and 8 bases lay between the germline ends. The CDR3 runs to 14 residues. CDR3 DNA sequence: TGTGCCAGCAGCTTATATCTGCGCACCGGGGAGCTGTTTTTT. Its protein is CASSLYLRTGELFF.

This clonotype was recorded many times. This rearrangement joins TRBV20-1 to TRBJ2-7; D is unclear. This CDR3 region has 12 residues. The V end lost 6 bases, the J end lost 10 bases, and 19 bases lay between the germline ends. Germline V gives CDR1 DFQATT, CDR2 SNEGSKA (reference sequence). The CDR3 region is CSANGPLQAQYF. CDR3 DNA sequence: TGCAGTGCCAACGGGCCCCTTCAGGCTCAGTACTTC.

In this sample, this clonotype turned up many times. The CDR3 sequence: CASSSWGRNTEAFF. DNA of the CDR3: TGTGCCAGCAGCTCCTGGGGGAGGAACACTGAAGCTTTCTTT. V usage is TRBV7-6 and J usage is TRBJ1-1; tentatively, D is TRBD1 (5 bases). Trimming took 4 bases from V and 1 from J, leaving 10 bases between them. There are 14 residues in the CDR3. CDR1 and CDR2 (germline): SGHVS, FNYEAQ.

As for this clonotype: This may stem from a read error, because a much larger clone lies one nucleotide away. J is TRBJ1-3 and V is TRBV12-3 or TRBV12-4; perhaps TRBD1 as D (5 bases). The CDR3 consists of 13 residues. V lost 7 bases and J lost 4, with 11 bases in between. CDR3 sequence reads: CASKGFGGNTIYF. CDR3 coding DNA: TGTGCCAGCAAGGGGTTCGGAGGAAACACCATATATTTT.

This clonotype was counted at least ten times. The V and J genes are TRBV6-5 and TRBJ2-3, with 13 bases lining up with TRBD2. J was trimmed by 5 bases and V by 2 bases; bases with no gene match: 4. The CDR3 contains 16 residues. CDR1 MNHEY and CDR2 SVGAGI come from the germline V gene. This CDR3 reads CASSYRTSGSKDTQYF. The DNA of the CDR3 is TGTGCCAGCAGTTACAGGACTAGCGGGAGTAAAGATACGCAGTATTTT.